This TCR beta chain came from a study of cytomegalovirus exposure and HLA in healthy donors (dated by TCRdb to 2016 to 2017). Concerning the study at large: An earlier analysis of 587 of the donors reported 250 to 300 Gb of sequence data and some 110 million unique TCR beta sequences obtained from about 179 million T cells. Both class I and class II loci were covered by HLA typing, at four-digit resolution. Donor age, sex, ethnicity and CMV serostatus were compiled alongside the repertoire data. In a later analysis, previously published TCR beta repertoires from about 640 donors were re-analyzed and high-resolution HLA genotyping was added so that TCR occurrence patterns could be studied. Every discovery cohort repertoire had been produced on one sequencing platform. About 300 gigabases of sequencing data and around 88 million unique TCR sequences made up an early release that covered 500 to 650 HLA-typed donors. Four or five DR-DQ haplotypes were handled as single units for association and clustering because linkage in the cohort was strong. Using immunosequencing, the study profiled T cell repertoires from about 610 subjects and related those repertoires to cytomegalovirus serostatus. The study was designed to test whether signatures of past pathogen exposure could be identified by cataloging public T cell receptors. In addition to the first cohort of 666 subjects, a separate validation cohort of over 90 different subjects was used. A later genetic analysis took genome-wide SNP genotypes for about 55% of the roughly 700 donors and used that subset as a discovery cohort. The study combined high-throughput TCR immunosequencing, statistical association of individual TCRs with disease status, and machine learning to predict cytomegalovirus infection status. The number of typed donors differed by locus: 629-630 for A, B, C, DRB1 and DQB1; 522 for DQA1; some 610 for DPA1; and roughly 450 for DPB1. On average, 235,054 unique TCR beta nucleotide sequences were sequenced per donor among some 420 genotyped donors of the cohort, with roughly 19% of those sequences being non-productive. An earlier analysis of several hundred of the donors applied high-throughput TCR beta sequencing to assess whether each TCR beta V gene segment acted as functional or pseudogenic. Of the roughly 400 genotyped donors, over 70% fell in the genetic ancestry cluster associated with self-reported Caucasian donors. In the later analysis, no new phenotypic data were used to find candidate immune exposures; instead, reliance was placed on TCR beta sequences and their occurrence across donors. What the work shows at the level of the full study, not this receptor alone: CMV serostatus was the only immune exposure information available for the cohort. Cytomegalovirus status was reported to be diagnosed by the classifier with high specificity and sensitivity in both the original and validation cohorts. Roughly 17 rarely observed V segments, including chromosome 9 orphons, were excluded from the earlier analysis of some 590 of the donors because counts were too low. In vitro tests confirmed that a few of the cytomegalovirus-associated TCR beta chains recognize cytomegalovirus antigens. An earlier analysis of around 540 of the donors showed that most TCR beta V segments appeared in productive rearrangements either about 87% or about 30% of the time, which broadly matched IMGT annotations. A later genetic analysis reported fewer N-insertions in productive TCRs among donors in an Asian-associated ancestry cluster than the approximately 700-donor mean. Compared with equally common non-associated chains, HLA-associated TCR beta chains in a later analysis were more clonally expanded and had lower generation probabilities. In a later analysis, 16,951 TCR beta sequences were associated with specific HLA alleles at a false discovery rate of 0.05. Most TCR sequences were seen in very few donors, while some public TCRs were found in many individuals. A total of fewer than 200 TCR beta chains were listed by the study as associated with cytomegalovirus. In a later genetic analysis, a missense DCLRE1C variant was associated with V-gene and J-gene trimming of TCR beta chains, and the association was replicated in an independent cohort. A further reported finding was that TCR beta sequences accurately predicted the HLA-A and HLA-B alleles for most subjects in the first cohort. Most CMV-associated TCR beta chains appeared to be HLA-restricted in a later analysis, and the HLA associations seemed to be driven largely by CMV exposure. Linkage disequilibrium might explain the correlated functional status among segregating V segments, but an unknown experimental factor could not be excluded. Assigning TCR associations to individual alleles was difficult when HLA alleles, especially DR and DQ, strongly co-occurred. The authors suggested that the approach could potentially be generalized to other disease states and immunological phenotypes. In a later analysis, TCR association rates were found to vary across HLA loci, with the most associated TCRs seen for DRB1 alleles and the fewest for HLA-C alleles. Because some donors lacked HLA typing at each locus, the association tests relied only on the typed subset. Some IMGT-functional V segments, including TRBV6-2 and TRBV6-3, could not be distinguished by the 87-base-pair reads and were therefore excluded. Roughly uniform sequencing depth across donors was assumed in presence/absence analyses, although this assumption may not hold. A group of highly shared sequence variants was considered likely to be a technical artifact of the sequencing pipeline. The cohort was sequenced for TCR beta chains only, and without alpha or paired-chain data the features that could be detected were limited. According to a later analysis, parvovirus B19, influenza, CMV and Epstein-Barr virus appeared linked to several top co-occurrence clusters.

The cohort comprised more than 550 healthy bone marrow donors. All cohort members were sampled while nominally healthy, although unrecorded immune exposures were likely present. The donor was CMV seronegative and was included in the group of a few hundred seronegative cohort members. A peripheral blood sample was collected from each donor, and TCR beta sequencing was performed on peripheral blood mononuclear cells. The Qiagen DNeasy Blood Extraction Kit was used to extract genomic DNA from the blood cell samples. Concerning this clone: What antigen it recognizes has not been identified. The input lacks base qualities; no much larger clone sits a single base away.

Library creation used the immunoSEQ multiplex PCR assay. For the multiplex PCR, a mixture combining 60 forward primers for TCR Vbeta segments and 13 reverse primers for TCR Jbeta segments was used. A multiplex PCR assay on genomic DNA amplified the CDR3 region of rearranged TCR beta genes. Amplified TCR beta libraries were sequenced as 87-base-pair reads on the Illumina HiSeq System. The authors' pipeline ran thus. A later analysis counted some 74 million unique TCR beta chains across the 690 or so repertoires, and roughly 10 million of these chains were shared by at least two donors. Raw reads were error-corrected and collapsed into unique sequences with a nearest-neighbor algorithm that merged closely related sequences to remove PCR and sequencing errors. To assign V, D and J gene segments, CDR3 sequences were aligned to IMGT reference sequences. Each retained sequence needed at least a six-nucleotide match to both a V gene segment and a J gene segment. A rearrangement counted as productive if the CDR3 had no stop codons and remained in frame with V and J, and every other rearrangement counted as non-productive. CDR3 was defined by IMGT convention, running from the second conserved V-encoded cysteine to the conserved J-encoded phenylalanine. The earlier analysis of around 640 of the donors excluded sequences that lacked an unambiguous match to a single V gene segment. In an earlier analysis of about 590 of the donors, a V segment was called functional when productive rearrangements were above 56.7%, and segregating when the standard deviation between donors exceeded 5%. To diagnose cytomegalovirus status from the catalog of TCR beta chain sequences, a statistical classification framework was built. V and J gene assignment, in a later analysis, came from comparing TCR nucleotide sequences with IMGT/GENE-DB human TR gene sequences. A later analysis assigned CDR3 sequences and most-parsimonious VDJ recombination scenarios with the TCRdist pipeline. In a later analysis, each TCR beta chain was defined by its CDR3 amino acid sequence together with its V-gene family, and reads without a unique V-gene family were excluded. To address suspected cross-contamination and a sequencing artifact, a later analysis removed 592 highly shared, low-generation-probability nucleotide sequences. For each public chain, a later analysis derived a clonal expansion index from normalized ranks of inferred template counts within each repertoire. In a later analysis, generation probabilities were computed with a VDJ recombination model fitted to out-of-frame rearrangements, and the resulting probabilities were checked against IGoR. In a later analysis, TCR-TCR, TCR-HLA and TCR-CMV co-occurrence was scored with hypergeometric tests, and a repertoire-size bias correction was applied to TCR pairs. False discovery rates were estimated in a later analysis by permuting HLA or CMV assignments 20 times. In a later analysis, co-occurring TCRs were grouped using DBSCAN, and TCRdist sequence similarity was added for clustering within HLA-allele-positive subsets. Co-occurrence clustering excluded repertoires with fewer than 30,000 or more than 120,000 public chains, plus five with anomalous nucleotide sharing. TCRdb's version of the immuneACCESS table is confined to in-frame rearrangements and falls short of the full clone set. An unresolved V gene accounts for under half of the shortfall where checked; the remainder is of unknown origin. The V and J calls and clone size are taken from that table; D and trimming were inferred from the DNA. Counted in this sample were about 130,000 clones; 79% of them appeared once. The ten largest clones represent approximately 1% of the sample.

CDR1 and CDR2 were assigned from the germline V gene as MRHNA and SNTAGT. The V end gives up 8 bases and the J end 3 bases, leaving 9 bases in the junction not matched to a gene. The CDR3 measures 15 amino acids from cysteine to phenylalanine. Solely the CDR3 DNA is kept, with 45 bases framed from the first base. Rearrangement joined TRBV6-4 to TRBJ2-3, with 9 bases aligning to TRBD2. This receptor was identified in a male donor in good health and CMV-seronegative. Sequencing used PBMCs. Here is the DNA: TGTGCCAGCCGTCAGTTAGCGGGGGAAACAGATACGCAGTATTTT. Its product reads: CASRQLAGETDTQYF.